The 11 T cell receptor beta chains reported below all come from one sample, sequenced in a study of brain T cells in children with intractable seizures. Libraries were prepared by immunoSEQ multiplex PCR; TCRdb keeps only in-frame clonotypes and omits some of them. The sample includes about 340,000 clones, 93% of them seen just once. Time point specified: blood from clinic visit 5 months post-surgery; TSC patient then seizure free. Sequences were derived from peripheral blood, sampled approximately 5 months after surgery. Receptors were obtained from a boy younger than two with tuberous sclerosis and intractable seizures.

The chain has TRBV9 and TRBJ2-3; the match to TRBD1 covers 10 bases. CDR3 size: 16 residues. Losses at the gene ends were 0 bases for V and 2 bases for J; bases not matched to a gene: 3. Per germline, CDR1 SGDLS and CDR2 YYNGEE. The CDR3 sequence is CASSVGQGAFTDTQYF. CDR3 nucleotide sequence: TGTGCCAGCAGCGTAGGACAGGGGGCCTTCACAGATACGCAGTATTTT. Supplemented by reference TRBV9 and TRBJ2-3, the full variable domain reads DSGVTQTPKHLITATGQRVTLRCSPRSGDLSVYWYQQSLDQGLQFLIQYYNGEERAKGNILERFSAQQFPDLHSELNLSSLELGDSALYFCASSVGQGAFTDTQYFGPGTRLTVL.

The chain links TRBV5-4 to TRBJ2-7; D uncertain. The CDR3 length is 12 residues. The germline CDR1 and CDR2 sequences are SGHNT and YYREEE (reference sequence). V lost 1 base and J 5 bases, leaving 7 bases between the germline ends. CDR3: CASSLYPNEQYF. DNA for the CDR3: TGTGCCAGCAGCTTGTACCCCAACGAGCAGTACTTC.

The V call is TRBV30, the J call TRBJ2-5; no definite D call. V lost 0 bases and J 2 bases, leaving 7 bases between the germline ends. CDR1 and CDR2 from the germline V gene are GTSNPN and SVGIG (reference sequence). This CDR3 comprises 13 residues. CDR3 nucleotides: TGTGCCTGGAGTGTGGGGTGGCAAGAGACCCAGTACTTC. This gives the protein CAWSVGWQETQYF.

This chain joins TRBV19 and TRBJ2-7; no clear D. V was cut by 5 bases and J by 3 bases, with 11 bases left in between. The CDR3 covers 13 residues. Germline CDR1 reads LNHDA; CDR2 reads SQIVND (reference sequence). The CDR3 nucleotides read TGTGCCAGTAGTCCATCAGGTTACTACGAGCAGTACTTC. Translated, it gives CASSPSGYYEQYF. The full variable domain, with the rest looked up from reference TRBV19 and TRBJ2-7, is DGGITQSPKYLFRKEGQNVTLSCEQNLNHDAMYWYRQDPGQGLRLIYYSQIVNDFQKGDIAEGYSVSREKKESFPLTVTSAQKNPTAFYLCASSPSGYYEQYFGPGTRLTVT.

This rearrangement joins TRBV6-4 to TRBJ2-1; the match to TRBD2 covers 11 bases. The CDR3 loop spans 15 amino acids. CDR1 is MRHNA, CDR2 SNTAGT, per germline. With V trimmed by 6 bases and J by 15 bases, 16 bases remained unmatched. The CDR3 region is CASRTSGGADGKLFF. For the CDR3, the DNA is TGTGCCAGCAGAACTAGCGGGGGAGCCGACGGTAAACTGTTCTTC.

The chain combines TRBV11-2 with TRBJ1-1; D is unresolved. CDR1 is SGHAT, CDR2 FQNNGV, per germline. CDR3 length: 13 residues. The V and J ends lost 2 bases and 3 bases respectively, with 7 bases between them. CDR3 sequence: CASSLKGDTEAFF. The CDR3 region has the DNA TGTGCCAGCAGCTTAAAGGGAGACACTGAAGCTTTCTTT.

This chain connects TRBV14 to TRBJ1-4; no reliable D call. Germline V lookup: CDR1 SGHDN, CDR2 FVKESK. The length of the CDR3 is 16 residues. Between the trimmed V and J ends, which lost 1 base and 3 bases, there was a span of 12 bases. DNA for the CDR3: TGTGCCAGCAGCCAAGCGTCTCCAGGACCTAATGAAAAACTGTTTTTT. Amino acid sequence: CASSQASPGPNEKLFF.

This clone appeared a single time. The J gene is TRBJ2-7, the V gene TRBV11-3, with TRBD1 as a possible D gene (6 bases). In germline, CDR1 is SGHNT, CDR2 YENEEA. This CDR3 spans 11 amino acids. Trimming shortened V by 4 bases and J by 6 bases, and 7 bases separated the two germline ends. In nucleotides, the CDR3 is TGTGCCAGCAGCTCAGGGGCCGAGCAGTACTTC. Translated, it gives CASSSGAEQYF. Variable domain in full (rest from reference TRBV11-3 and TRBJ2-7): EAGVVQSPRYKIIEKKQPVAFWCNPISGHNTLYWYLQNLGQGPELLIRYENEEAVDDSQLPKDRFSAERLKGVDSTLKIQPAELGDSAVYLCASSSGAEQYFGPGTRLTVT.

The chain's CDR3 is CASSSGGGCEQYF. The CDR3 DNA follows: TGCGCCAGCAGTAGCGGGGGCGGGTGCGAGCAGTACTTC. The chain employs TRBV23-1 and TRBJ2-7; 8 nucleotides line up with TRBD2. TRBV23-1 is reported as an ORF; its role is uncertain. This CDR3 spans 13 amino acids. Trimming at V came to 5 bases and at J to 6 bases, leaving 6 bases not matched to a gene.

The rearrangement joins TRBV5-1 to TRBJ2-3; no clear D gene. Germline CDR1 and CDR2: SGHRS and YFSETQ. This CDR3 comprises 16 residues. V was pared by 0 bases and J by 2 bases, with 13 bases between. CDR3 nucleotides: TGCGCCAGCAGCTTGGACCCCCAGGTGTACACAGATACGCAGTATTTT. This translates into CASSLDPQVYTDTQYF. Based on the CDR3 plus reference TRBV5-1 and TRBJ2-3, the full variable domain is KAGVTQTPRYLIKTRGQQVTLSCSPISGHRSVSWYQQTPGQGLQFLFEYFSETQRNKGNFPGRFSGRQFSNSRSEMNVSTLELGDSALYLCASSLDPQVYTDTQYFGPGTRLTVL.

This rearrangement joins TRBV20-1 to TRBJ1-5; D gene uncertain. The germline V gene encodes CDR1 DFQATT and CDR2 SNEGSKA (reference sequence). CDR3 length: 13 amino acids. With 3 bases removed from V and 5 bases from J, the gap between germline ends came to 11 bases. The CDR3 DNA sequence: TGCAGTGCTAGTCGGGCACCTGATCAGCCCCAGCATTTT. Translating gives CSASRAPDQPQHF.